The 25 T cell receptor beta chains below all came from one sample that was sequenced in a study of beta chain features in type 1 diabetes. The whole isolated RNA underwent reverse transcription, so sequencing captured expressed TCRB transcripts. Here immunoSEQ multiplex PCR was the method, and the copy in TCRdb shows in-frame clones only, minus some. This table has around 500,000 clones, over 10% appearing once. The sample was naive CD4+ T cells from blood. These receptors were collected from a woman aged 18-35 years in good health.

The rearrangement joins TRBV9 to TRBJ2-3; TRBD1 matches 7 bases. The ends lost 3 bases at V and 2 bases at J; junction bases unmatched: 6. The germline V gene encodes CDR1 SGDLS and CDR2 YYNGEE. The CDR3 sequence is 15 residues long. CDR3 nucleotide sequence: TGTGCCAGCAGCGCTAAACAGGGGTCCACAGATACGCAGTATTTT. It yields the protein CASSAKQGSTDTQYF.

The chain recombines TRBV4-1 with TRBJ2-1, with 11 bases identical to TRBD2. The CDR3 is 16 residues long. Germline values: CDR1 MGHRA, CDR2 YSYEKL. Unmatched junction bases numbered 7, after V lost 3 bases and J lost 6 bases. CDR3 bases: TGCGCCAGCAGCCACCCACTAGCGGGAGTACGCAATGAGCAGTTCTTC. This codes for CASSHPLAGVRNEQFF.

The V gene is TRBV9, the J gene TRBJ1-2; D possibly corresponds to TRBD1 (5 bases). The germline gives CDR1 SGDLS, CDR2 YYNGEE. This CDR3 has 15 amino acids. The germline V and J ends were trimmed by 0 bases and 5 bases, with 14 bases remaining between them. The CDR3 here is CASSVGIQGGYGYTF. The DNA for the CDR3 is TGTGCCAGCAGCGTAGGGATCCAGGGCGGATATGGCTACACCTTC.

The chain joins TRBV4-2 to TRBJ2-6; TRBD1 aligns across 9 bases. The CDR3 spans 19 residues. Trimming took 2 bases from V and 0 from J; bases not matched to a gene: 8. CDR1 LGHNA and CDR2 YNFKEQ come from the germline V gene. The CDR3: CASSQRGQGLPSGANVLTF. The CDR3 DNA sequence: TGTGCCAGCAGCCAACGCGGACAGGGGCTACCCTCTGGGGCCAACGTCCTGACTTTC.

This chain joins TRBV15 and TRBJ2-2; D is ambiguous. Germline-derived CDR1 and CDR2 are LNHNV and YYDKDF (reference sequence). This CDR3 spans 13 amino acids. Trimming left V 1 base short and J 7 bases short, with 7 bases between. The CDR3 nucleotides read TGTGCCACCAGCAGAGTGGGTGGCGGGGAGCTGTTTTTT. It translates to CATSRVGGGELFF.

This clone was observed a few times. The chain carries TRBV7-2 and TRBJ2-7, with a tentative D call TRBD2 (5 bases). CDR3 length: 14 residues. V lost 1 base, J lost 3 bases, and 10 bases lay in between. The germline gives CDR1 SGHTA, CDR2 FQGNSA. As DNA, the CDR3 is TGTGCCAGCAGCTTAGGGACTGTTTTCTACGAGCAGTACTTC. It codes for CASSLGTVFYEQYF.

This clone appeared many times. V gene TRBV10-3 combines with J gene TRBJ2-3; 9 nucleotides line up with TRBD1. This CDR3 region has 15 residues. CDR1 is ENHRY, CDR2 SYGVKD, per germline. V was pared by 4 bases and J by 3 bases, with 5 bases of the junction left unmatched. CDR3 in amino acids: CAISAQGARTDTQYF. CDR3 coding DNA: TGTGCCATCAGTGCACAGGGGGCGAGAACAGATACGCAGTATTTT.

The chain carries TRBV7-8 and TRBJ2-1; D not resolved. Germline V CDR1 and CDR2: SGHVS, FQNEAQ. Trimming took 2 bases from V and 11 from J, leaving 7 bases between them. The CDR3 runs 11 residues. The CDR3 here is CASSLRGQQFF. The CDR3 nucleotides read TGTGCCAGCAGCTTAAGAGGACAGCAGTTCTTC. Full variable domain (remainder filled in from reference TRBV7-8 and TRBJ2-1): GAGVSQSPRYKVAKRGQDVALRCDPISGHVSLFWYQQALGQGPEFLTYFQNEAQLDKSGLPSDRFFAERPEGSVSTLKIQRTQQEDSAVYLCASSLRGQQFFGPGTRLTVL.

This clone has just a few counts. The rearrangement joins TRBV9 to TRBJ1-6, with a weak D call TRBD1 (5 bases). Germline loops: CDR1 SGDLS, CDR2 YYNGEE. The CDR3 covers 14 residues. The germline V and J ends were trimmed by 1 base and 9 bases, with 11 bases remaining between them. For the CDR3, the DNA is TGTGCCAGCAGCGTAATAGGGGCTAGTTCACCCCTCCACTTT. Protein: CASSVIGASSPLHF.

This clone was seen a few times. This chain's CDR3 is CASSLQGASYEQYF. The CDR3 coding sequence is TGCGCCAGCAGCTTGCAAGGGGCCTCCTACGAGCAGTACTTC. V gene TRBV5-1 combines with J gene TRBJ2-7; D is perhaps TRBD1 (5 bases). CDR1 SGHRS and CDR2 YFSETQ come from the germline V gene. This CDR3 has 14 amino acids. V lost 1 base to trimming and J lost 0 bases, with 8 bases between them.

This clone was detected ten times or more. The CDR3 nucleotides are TGTGCCAGCAGCCGAAACAGGGCTGGAAACACCATATATTTT. This encodes CASSRNRAGNTIYF. This chain connects TRBV14 to TRBJ1-3, with D maybe TRBD1 (6 bases). This CDR3 has 14 residues. The germline gives CDR1 SGHDN, CDR2 FVKESK. V lost 4 bases, J lost 2 bases, and 9 bases lay in between.

CDR3 sequence (DNA): TGTGCCAGCAGCCTAAACAGGGTAGGGGCCAACGTCCTGACTTTC. It encodes CASSLNRVGANVLTF. The genes are TRBV14 and TRBJ2-6; D may be TRBD1 (6 bases). The CDR3 is 15 residues long. Looked up from germline, CDR1 is SGHDN and CDR2 is FVKESK. V was cut by 4 bases and J by 4 bases, with 11 bases left in between.

This clone was counted a few times. CDR3: CASSVYPVADTQYF. Here the CDR3 DNA reads TGTGCCAGCAGCGTATACCCGGTGGCAGATACGCAGTATTTT. V usage is TRBV9 and J usage is TRBJ2-3; no reliable D call. The ends were cut back, 1 base at V and 4 bases at J, with 10 bases in the middle. The CDR3 totals 14 residues. From germline, CDR1 is SGDLS and CDR2 YYNGEE.

The sample holds a few counts of this clone. A read error may produce the germline difference seen at one junction end. The chain links TRBV28 to TRBJ2-7, with TRBD1 matching over 7 bases. The CDR3 is made up of 12 amino acids. Per germline, CDR1 MDHEN and CDR2 SYDVKM. CDR3 protein: CASSSPPGQSHF. The CDR3 DNA follows: TGTGCCAGCAGTTCTCCCCCGGGACAGTCGCACTTC. The full variable domain, rest sourced from reference TRBV28 and TRBJ2-7, is DVKVTQSSRYLVKRTGEKVFLECVQDMDHENMFWYRQDPGLGLRLIYFSYDVKMKEKGDIPEGYSVSREKKERFSLILESASTNQTSMYLCASSSPPGQSHFGPGTRLTVT.

CDR3 DNA sequence: TGTGCCAGCAGCGTAGATCCCGGGCCAGATACGCAGTATTTT. This encodes CASSVDPGPDTQYF. V gene TRBV9 combines with J gene TRBJ2-3; D call uncertain. There are 14 residues in the CDR3. Germline values: CDR1 SGDLS, CDR2 YYNGEE. The V end was cut by 0 bases, the J end by 4 bases, with 9 bases between. The complete variable domain, with remaining parts taken from reference TRBV9 and TRBJ2-3, reads DSGVTQTPKHLITATGQRVTLRCSPRSGDLSVYWYQQSLDQGLQFLIQYYNGEERAKGNILERFSAQQFPDLHSELNLSSLELGDSALYFCASSVDPGPDTQYFGPGTRLTVL.

This clone was seen only a few times. The CDR3 coding sequence is TGTGCCAGCAGCCAGAATAGTGCAGATACGCAGTATTTT. Translation: CASSQNSADTQYF. This chain links TRBV7-2 with TRBJ2-3; D unclear. From germline, CDR1 is SGHTA and CDR2 FQGNSA. Trimming removed 5 bases at V and 4 bases at J, with 10 bases between. This CDR3 spans 13 amino acids. Variable domain in full (rest from reference TRBV7-2 and TRBJ2-3): GAGVSQSPSNKVTEKGKDVELRCDPISGHTALYWYRQSLGQGLEFLIYFQGNSAPDKSGLPSDRFSAERTGGSVSTLTIQRTQQEDSAVYLCASSQNSADTQYFGPGTRLTVL.

This clone has a single count. The V call is TRBV14, the J call TRBJ2-7; possible D gene TRBD1, 5 bases. This CDR3 is built from 15 residues. Germline V gene lookup returns CDR1 SGHDN and CDR2 FVKESK. Trimming shortened V by 5 bases and J by 5 bases, and 19 bases separated the two germline ends. The CDR3 sequence: CASSFLGAGKNEQYF. Here the CDR3 DNA reads TGTGCCAGCAGCTTCCTAGGGGCAGGGAAGAACGAGCAGTACTTC.

With regard to this clone: The same CDR3 can be traced to other DNA sequences in this sample. J is TRBJ2-3 and V is TRBV7-9; D is unclear. V was trimmed by 2 bases and J by 3 bases, leaving 3 bases between them. The CDR3 has 12 amino acids. CDR1 is SEHNR and CDR2 is FQNEAQ in the germline V gene (reference sequence). Written as DNA, the CDR3 is TGTGCCAGCAGCTTAAAGACAGATACGCAGTATTTT. It codes for CASSLKTDTQYF.

The rearrangement joins TRBV7-2 to TRBJ1-3; no firm D call. This CDR3 has 16 amino acids. V gave up 4 bases and J gave up 0 bases, with 13 bases separating them. In germline, CDR1 is SGHTA, CDR2 FQGNSA. As DNA, the CDR3 is TGTGCCAGCAGCTCCACCGGTTCTTTCTCTGGAAACACCATATATTTT. Encoded protein: CASSSTGSFSGNTIYF.

The rearrangement joins TRBV14 to TRBJ2-3; D might be TRBD2 (5 bases). This CDR3 has 15 residues. Germline assignment: CDR1 SGHDN and CDR2 FVKESK. V was pared by 2 bases and J by 4 bases, with 13 bases between. For the CDR3, the DNA is TGTGCCAGCAGCCAACCCGGGATTCGGGCAGATACGCAGTATTTT. This gives the protein CASSQPGIRADTQYF.

The rearrangement uses TRBV29-1 and TRBJ2-1; 7 bases are shared with TRBD2. Germline CDR1 reads SQVTM; CDR2 reads ANQGSEA. The CDR3 runs to 14 residues. V lost 4 bases and J lost 4; bases outside the gene matches: 7. Written as DNA, the CDR3 is TGCAGCGTTGTGAGCGGGACCGAGTACAATGAGCAGTTCTTC. It specifies CSVVSGTEYNEQFF.

The chain employs TRBV19 and TRBJ2-7, with TRBD2 matching over 7 bases. In germline, CDR1 is LNHDA, CDR2 SQIVND (reference sequence). The J segment lost 4 bases and the V segment lost 3 bases, leaving 9 bases of the junction unmatched. This CDR3 spans 15 amino acids. Here the CDR3 reads CASSIPAGWRYEQYF. CDR3 nucleotides: TGTGCCAGTAGTATCCCAGCGGGATGGCGGTACGAGCAGTACTTC.

V is TRBV4-3 and J is TRBJ2-3; D is unresolved. V was shortened by 0 bases and J by 2 bases, with 15 bases between the two germline ends. The CDR3 is 17 residues long. CDR1 is LGHNA and CDR2 is YSLEER in the germline V gene. CDR3 bases: TGCGCCAGCAGCCAAGAGTTGACTTACTCATCCACAGATACGCAGTATTTT. Residues: CASSQELTYSSTDTQYF.

The chain has TRBV25-1 and TRBJ2-1; 10 bases align to TRBD2. Germline loops: CDR1 MGHDK, CDR2 SYGVNS. This CDR3 is 18 amino acids long. V shed 1 base and J 7 bases; nucleotides not matched to a gene: 13. The CDR3 DNA reads as TGTGCCAGCAGTGAATTTCCCCTTGCTAGCGGGAGTTGGAATGAGCAGTTCTTC. Amino acid sequence: CASSEFPLASGSWNEQFF.

The chain links TRBV21-1 to TRBJ1-3; TRBD1, the table's D call, lacks a check against the DNA. TRBV21-1 is marked as a pseudogene. This CDR3 has 15 residues. DNA for the CDR3: TGTGCCAGCAGCAGAAGGGGGTGCCCTGGAAACACCATATATTTT. Translating it yields CASSRRGCPGNTIYF.